The 29 T cell receptor beta chains below come from one sample, sequenced in a study of CD8 T cells in ankylosing spondylitis. One entry per CDR3 protein results from TCRdb running MiXCR on the 5' RACE reads. The sample records about 260,000 distinct CDR3 sequences, roughly a quarter being singletons. Specimen: blood, either unsorted or a sorted T cell fraction (not recorded which). All receptors derive from a male donor with ankylosing spondylitis or in good health (not recorded which).

The chain combines TRBV6-2 or TRBV6-3 with TRBJ2-5, with TRBD1 identical over 10 bases. The CDR3 covers 16 residues. The germline gives CDR1 MNHEY, CDR2 SVGEGT. V shed 2 bases and J 5 bases; nucleotides not matched to a gene: 8. The CDR3, as DNA: TGTGCCAGCAGTTACACCGGGACAGGGGTTGGTGAGACCCAGTACTTC. Its protein is CASSYTGTGVGETQYF.

V gene TRBV20-1 combines with J gene TRBJ2-1, with 9 bases matching TRBD2. Losses at the gene ends were 5 bases for V and 5 bases for J; bases not matched to a gene: 4. Per germline, CDR1 DFQATT and CDR2 SNEGSKA (reference sequence). This CDR3 region has 13 residues. Written as DNA, the CDR3 is TGCAGTGCTGGGGCTAGCGGGAACAATGAGCAGTTCTTC. This gives the protein CSAGASGNNEQFF.

This clonotype was detected ten times or more. The chain carries TRBV4-1 and TRBJ2-6; D is unclear. Trimming stripped 1 base from V and 2 bases from J, with 6 bases between. Germline lookup yields CDR1 MGHRA and CDR2 YSYEKL. This CDR3 contains 15 residues. CDR3 coding DNA: TGCGCCAGCAGCCAAGGAGAAGCTGGGGCCAACGTCCTGACTTTC. Amino acids: CASSQGEAGANVLTF.

V gene TRBV20-1 combines with J gene TRBJ2-5; 8 nucleotides align to TRBD1. J was trimmed by 5 bases and V by 3 bases; bases with no gene match: 5. From germline, CDR1 is DFQATT and CDR2 SNEGSKA (reference sequence). The CDR3 spans 13 residues. CDR3 region: CSASLTGGETQYF. CDR3 sequence (DNA): TGCAGTGCTAGCTTAACAGGGGGGGAGACCCAGTACTTC.

This clonotype was counted between two and nine times. This rearrangement joins TRBV9 to TRBJ1-1; D is undetermined. The V end was cut by 0 bases, the J end by 4 bases, with 10 bases between. The germline V gene has CDR1 SGDLS and CDR2 YYNGEE. There are 14 residues in the CDR3. The CDR3 reads CASSVEWRSTEAFF. The DNA for the CDR3 is TGTGCCAGCAGCGTAGAATGGCGGAGCACTGAAGCTTTCTTT.

In this sample, this clonotype turned up many times. This sequence joins TRBV20-1 and TRBJ1-4; D is uncertain. CDR1 is DFQATT and CDR2 is SNEGSKA in the germline V gene (reference sequence). V was trimmed by 6 bases and J by 8 bases, leaving 7 bases between them. This CDR3 contains 10 residues. CDR3 DNA: TGCAGTGCCTTAGACGAAAAACTGTTTTTT. Translating it yields CSALDEKLFF.

The rearrangement uses TRBV20-1 and TRBJ2-2, with D maybe TRBD2 (5 bases). V was cut by 7 bases and J by 5 bases, with 20 bases left in between. The germline CDR1 and CDR2 sequences are DFQATT and SNEGSKA (reference sequence). The CDR3 has 15 residues. Here the CDR3 reads CSGGRAPGGTGELFF. The CDR3 DNA is TGCAGTGGTGGCCGAGCTCCGGGCGGGACCGGGGAGCTGTTTTTT.

The count of this clonotype is one. The gene calls are TRBV7-2 and TRBJ2-5, with a weak D call TRBD1 (6 bases). There are 13 residues in the CDR3. Per the germline V gene, CDR1 is SGHTA and CDR2 is FQGNSA. V shed 5 bases and J shed 4 bases, with 11 bases lying between them. CDR3 sequence reads: CASSRNRVETQYF. The CDR3 DNA reads TGTGCCAGCAGCCGGAACAGGGTAGAGACCCAGTACTTC.

This clonotype showed up just once. V usage is TRBV12-3 or TRBV12-4 and J usage is TRBJ2-5; weak D call: TRBD2 (6 bases). CDR3 length: 13 amino acids. V was pared by 5 bases and J by 4 bases, with 11 bases between. The CDR3, as DNA: TGTGCCAGCAGTAACCGGGGAGGAGAGACCCAGTACTTC. This codes for CASSNRGGETQYF.

This clonotype has ten or more counts. The J gene is TRBJ2-1, the V gene TRBV11-2, with a tentative D call TRBD1 (5 bases). CDR3 size: 16 residues. Trimming pared 2 bases from V and 5 bases from J, leaving 16 bases between. From germline, CDR1 is SGHAT and CDR2 FQNNGV. CDR3 coding DNA: TGTGCCAGCAGCTTAACTGCAGGGCGGCTCGACAATGAGCAGTTCTTC. Translated: CASSLTAGRLDNEQFF.

This chain connects TRBV5-1 to TRBJ2-7, with unresolved D. The germline gives CDR1 SGHRS, CDR2 YFSETQ. The V gene lost 0 bases and the J gene lost 5 bases, with 9 bases spanning the gap. The CDR3 covers 13 residues. The CDR3 coding sequence is TGCGCCAGCAGCTTGGCCCCGTGGGACGAGCAGTACTTC. This encodes CASSLAPWDEQYF. Looking up the rest from reference TRBV5-1 and TRBJ2-7 gives the full variable domain: KAGVTQTPRYLIKTRGQQVTLSCSPISGHRSVSWYQQTPGQGLQFLFEYFSETQRNKGNFPGRFSGRQFSNSRSEMNVSTLELGDSALYLCASSLAPWDEQYFGPGTRLTVT.

The chain combines TRBV6-1 with TRBJ2-7; 14 bases match TRBD2. V lost 4 bases to trimming and J lost 5 bases; unmatched junction nucleotides: 7. The CDR3 length is 16 residues. Germline values: CDR1 MNHNS, CDR2 SASEGT. CDR3 sequence: CASSVRTSGGPHEQYF. The CDR3 coding sequence is TGTGCCAGCAGTGTTCGGACTAGCGGGGGGCCCCACGAGCAGTACTTC.

This clonotype was counted a few times. V and J are TRBV29-1 and TRBJ1-6; TRBD1 aligns across 9 bases. J lost 6 bases, V lost 7 bases, and 7 bases had no gene match. The CDR3 runs 14 residues. CDR1 SQVTM and CDR2 ANQGSEA come from the germline V gene. CDR3 DNA sequence: TGCAGCGCCCTGACAGGGGGAGTTAATTCACCCCTCCACTTT. Amino acid sequence: CSALTGGVNSPLHF. The whole variable domain, remainder taken from reference TRBV29-1 and TRBJ1-6, is SAVISQKPSRDICQRGTSLTIQCQVDSQVTMMFWYRQQPGQSLTLIATANQGSEATYESGFVIDKFPISRPNLTFSTLTVSNMSPEDSSIYLCSALTGGVNSPLHFGNGTRLTVT.

This clonotype turned up a few times. The chain is built from TRBV7-2 and TRBJ2-5; 13 nucleotides match TRBD2. The J segment lost 6 bases and the V segment lost 5 bases, leaving 12 bases of the junction unmatched. The V gene's germline CDR1 is SGHTA and CDR2 FQGNSA. The CDR3 is made up of 17 amino acids. The CDR3 DNA follows: TGTGCCAGCAGCCCACCGGGACTAGCGGGGATTGGAAAGACCCAGTACTTC. Amino acid sequence: CASSPPGLAGIGKTQYF. Combining the CDR3 with reference TRBV7-2 and TRBJ2-5 gives the whole variable domain GAGVSQSPSNKVTEKGKDVELRCDPISGHTALYWYRQSLGQGLEFLIYFQGNSAPDKSGLPSDRFSAERTGGSVSTLTIQRTQQEDSAVYLCASSPPGLAGIGKTQYFGPGTRLLVL.

Only a few counts were recorded for this clonotype. The rearrangement uses TRBV12-3 or TRBV12-4 and TRBJ2-7; 13 bases are a match to TRBD2. The V and J ends lost 6 bases and 2 bases, in that order; junction bases with no gene match: 1. CDR3 size: 14 residues. The CDR3 DNA reads as TGTGCCAGCAGGACTAGCGGGGGGACCTACGAGCAGTACTTC. Amino acid sequence: CASRTSGGTYEQYF.

V is TRBV29-1 and J is TRBJ1-1, with D perhaps matching TRBD1 (5 bases). Germline values: CDR1 SQVTM, CDR2 ANQGSEA. The CDR3 totals 13 residues. The germline V and J ends were trimmed by 4 bases and 4 bases, with 13 bases remaining between them. This chain's CDR3 is CSVVARVTTEAFF. Written as DNA, the CDR3 is TGCAGCGTTGTGGCCAGGGTGACCACTGAAGCTTTCTTT.

The rearrangement joins TRBV5-1 to TRBJ2-1, with 7 bases that match TRBD1. The CDR3 sequence is 16 residues long. V dropped 4 bases and J dropped 8; count of bases not matched to a gene: 15. Germline V gene lookup returns CDR1 SGHRS and CDR2 YFSETQ. As DNA, the CDR3 is TGCGCCAGCAGCACACAGGGGACAGCAGTCGGCTATGAGCAGTTCTTC. This codes for CASSTQGTAVGYEQFF.

This clonotype showed up just a few times. The chain joins TRBV12-3 or TRBV12-4 to TRBJ2-3, with D possibly matching TRBD2 (7 bases). The CDR3 consists of 15 residues. The V and J ends lost 6 bases and 5 bases respectively, with 18 bases between them. CDR3 loop: CASRIPRGGGDTQYF. DNA for the CDR3: TGTGCCAGCAGGATCCCTCGCGGGGGCGGAGATACGCAGTATTTT.

This clonotype was picked up many times. The chain joins TRBV6-1 to TRBJ1-1; D call uncertain. Germline CDR1 and CDR2: MNHNS and SASEGT. Trimming stripped 6 bases from V and 2 bases from J, with 7 bases between. The CDR3 sequence is 12 residues long. The chain's CDR3 is CASRRGNTEAFF. In nucleotides, the CDR3 is TGTGCCAGCAGGCGGGGAAACACTGAAGCTTTCTTT.

The rearrangement joins TRBV6-1 to TRBJ2-6; no reliable D call. Per the germline V gene, CDR1 is MNHNS and CDR2 is SASEGT. Trimming took off 6 bases at V and 1 base at J, with 10 bases between the two ends. CDR3 length: 15 residues. CDR3 sequence (DNA): TGTGCCAGCAGACCTGGACGGTCTGGGGCCAACGTCCTGACTTTC. This gives the protein CASRPGRSGANVLTF.

This clonotype was recorded at least ten times. The rearrangement uses TRBV12-3 or TRBV12-4 and TRBJ1-1; D gene unclear. V lost 6 bases, J lost 5 bases, and 7 bases lay in between. This CDR3 is built from 11 residues. CDR3 region: CASRRGTEAFF. The CDR3 bases are TGTGCCAGCAGACGGGGAACTGAAGCTTTCTTT.

At least ten counts were recorded for this clonotype. J is TRBJ1-1 and V is TRBV18; D remains unclear. This CDR3 is 13 amino acids long. From germline, CDR1 is KGHSH and CDR2 LQKENI. V was cut by 5 bases and J by 5 bases, with 12 bases left in between. CDR3 protein: CASSVVLGTEAFF. The DNA of the CDR3 is TGTGCCAGCTCAGTCGTCCTGGGGACTGAAGCTTTCTTT.

This clonotype has more than one count but fewer than ten. The chain joins TRBV20-1 to TRBJ2-5; unclear D gene. The CDR3 consists of 13 residues. From germline, CDR1 is DFQATT and CDR2 SNEGSKA (reference sequence). Trimming cost V 6 bases and J 2 bases, with 13 bases left between them. The CDR3 here is CSAEARPQETQYF. The CDR3 DNA is TGCAGTGCAGAGGCCAGACCGCAAGAGACCCAGTACTTC.

This rearrangement joins TRBV5-1 to TRBJ2-7, with 9 nucleotides matching TRBD1. V shed 2 bases and J 6 bases; nucleotides not matched to a gene: 3. The CDR3 is 13 residues long. The germline V gene has CDR1 SGHRS and CDR2 YFSETQ. DNA for the CDR3: TGCGCCAGCAGCTTAGCGGGACAGGGCGAGCAGTACTTC. Residues: CASSLAGQGEQYF.

V gene TRBV12-3 or TRBV12-4 combines with J gene TRBJ2-1, with D possibly TRBD2 on 5 matching bases. The CDR3 is made up of 17 amino acids. V was cut by 1 base and J by 3 bases, with 16 bases left in between. CDR3 sequence reads: CASSLGLGSTSYNEQFF. The CDR3 DNA reads TGTGCCAGCAGTTTAGGTCTCGGCTCTACTAGCTACAATGAGCAGTTCTTC.

V gene TRBV12-3 or TRBV12-4 combines with J gene TRBJ2-7, with 9 bases lining up with TRBD1. The CDR3 is made up of 14 amino acids. J lost 3 bases, V lost 6 bases, and 6 bases had no gene match. The CDR3 coding sequence is TGTGCCAGCAGCCGACAGGGGGGGGGCTACGAGCAGTACTTC. Protein sequence: CASSRQGGGYEQYF.

This chain joins TRBV20-1 and TRBJ2-3; TRBD2 is a possible D gene (7 bases). V lost 1 base to trimming and J lost 5 bases, with 16 bases between them. The CDR3 has 15 residues. Looked up from germline, CDR1 is DFQATT and CDR2 is SNEGSKA (reference sequence). The CDR3 nucleotides are TGCAGTGCTAGAGCCCCTAGGGGGGAGGGAGATACGCAGTATTTT. It encodes CSARAPRGEGDTQYF.

This clonotype was counted a few times. The chain recombines TRBV20-1 with TRBJ2-3; perhaps TRBD1 as D (6 bases). CDR1 and CDR2 from the germline V gene are DFQATT and SNEGSKA (reference sequence). The CDR3 is made up of 12 amino acids. Trimming removed 3 bases from V and 4 bases from J, with 8 bases in between. The CDR3 here is CSARGAPDTQYF. The CDR3 region has the DNA TGCAGTGCTAGGGGGGCCCCAGATACGCAGTATTTT.

The chain uses TRBV12-3 or TRBV12-4 and TRBJ1-2, with D possibly matching TRBD1 (6 bases). The CDR3 extends over 15 amino acids. V lost 6 bases and J lost 7, with 21 bases in between. The CDR3 DNA reads as TGTGCCAGCAGCATAAAGACAGGCGGGAGCGGTGGCTACACCTTC. Translating it yields CASSIKTGGSGGYTF.